This paragraph reports one T cell receptor beta chain. At one end, the junction sequence differs from germline, possibly due to a read error. TCRdb reassembled clones from the PCR reads with MiXCR. The sample shows about 90,000 clones, around 9.2% of them seen only once. The data originate from a study of metastatic and nonmetastatic thyroid tumors. The CDR3 length is 8 residues. Germline loops: CDR1 DFQATT, CDR2 SNEGSKA (reference sequence). No patient had received any treatment before thyroid surgery. This TCR came from a female donor with papillary thyroid cancer or a benign thyroid nodule (not recorded which). Some clones in this sample may be carry-over from other donors' samples. Input material: blood. V is TRBV20-1 and J is TRBJ1-6; possibly TRBD1 for D (6 bases). CDR3 amino acids: CSATPGDF. DNA of the CDR3: TGCAGTGCGACTCCAGGGGACTTT.